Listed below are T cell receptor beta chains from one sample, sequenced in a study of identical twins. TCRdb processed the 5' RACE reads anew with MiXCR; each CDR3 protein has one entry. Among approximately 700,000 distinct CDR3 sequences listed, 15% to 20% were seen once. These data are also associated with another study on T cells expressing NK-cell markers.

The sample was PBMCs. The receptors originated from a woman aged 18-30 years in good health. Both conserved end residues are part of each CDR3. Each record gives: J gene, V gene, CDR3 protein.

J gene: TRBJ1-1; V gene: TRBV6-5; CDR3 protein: CASSYSKGKCTEAFF
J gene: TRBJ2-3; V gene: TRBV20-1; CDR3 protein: CSAPQRAGVITDTQYF
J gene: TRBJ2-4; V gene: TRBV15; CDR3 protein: CATSRGTGGIQYF
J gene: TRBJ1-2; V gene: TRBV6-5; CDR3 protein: CASSSPGGDYGYTF
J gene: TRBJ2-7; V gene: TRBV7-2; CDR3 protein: CASSLIAGAAEQYF
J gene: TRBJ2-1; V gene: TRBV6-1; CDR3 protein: CASRPTRGAVWVNEQFF
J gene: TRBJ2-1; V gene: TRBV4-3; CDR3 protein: CASSQELGGRSNEQFF
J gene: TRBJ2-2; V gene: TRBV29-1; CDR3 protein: CSVEDARDGELFF
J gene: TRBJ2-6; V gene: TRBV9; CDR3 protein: CASSVGGGSGANVLTF
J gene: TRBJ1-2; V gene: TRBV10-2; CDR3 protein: CASSLQGFSYGYTF
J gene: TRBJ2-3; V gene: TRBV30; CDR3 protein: CASISRTDTQYF
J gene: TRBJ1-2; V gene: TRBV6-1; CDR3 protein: CASSASGQRSSYGYTF
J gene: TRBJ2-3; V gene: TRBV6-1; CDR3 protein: CASRTKYRDTQYF
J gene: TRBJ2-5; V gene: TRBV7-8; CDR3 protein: CASILLAEETQYF
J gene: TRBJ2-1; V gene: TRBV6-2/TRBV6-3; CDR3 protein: CASSPRDSKQFF
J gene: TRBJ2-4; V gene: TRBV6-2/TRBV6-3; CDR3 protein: CASSRRDDYQYF
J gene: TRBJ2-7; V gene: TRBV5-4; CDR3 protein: CASSLDLGGYEQYF
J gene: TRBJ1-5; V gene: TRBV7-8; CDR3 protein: CASSLEVGTWNQPQHF
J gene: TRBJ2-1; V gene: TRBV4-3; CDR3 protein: CASSRQVGGSYNEQFF
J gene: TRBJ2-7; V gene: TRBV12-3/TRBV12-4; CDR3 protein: CASSPGGGSKEQYF
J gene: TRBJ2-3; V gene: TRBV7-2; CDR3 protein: CASSLVGRGTDTQYF
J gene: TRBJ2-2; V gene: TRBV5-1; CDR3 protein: CASSPLVETGELFF
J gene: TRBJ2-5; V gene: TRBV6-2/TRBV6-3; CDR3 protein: CAIRSSAQTQYF
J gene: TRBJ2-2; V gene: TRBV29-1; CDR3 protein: CSVRRGSNTGELFF